This TCR beta chain was identified during a study of identical twins. This clonotype was observed many times. The antigen remains undetermined. Overall study findings and caveats: For out-of-frame beta sequences, excess twin sharing was weaker.

CDR1 and CDR2 from the germline V gene are LNHDA and SQIVND (reference sequence). Trimming removed 8 bases at V and 4 bases at J, with 12 bases between. The CDR3 loop spans 13 amino acids. MiXCR, run by TCRdb on the 5' RACE reads, gives a single entry per CDR3 protein. There are 640,000 or so distinct CDR3 sequences in the sample; around 6.1% occur only once, and around 1.9% lies in the top ten. V is TRBV19 and J is TRBJ1-5; D is unclear. The sample was naive T cells sorted from blood. This TCR came from a man younger than 35 in good health. CDR3 sequence: CASGPMINQPQHF. The CDR3 DNA reads as TGTGCCAGTGGACCAATGATTAATCAGCCCCAGCATTTT.